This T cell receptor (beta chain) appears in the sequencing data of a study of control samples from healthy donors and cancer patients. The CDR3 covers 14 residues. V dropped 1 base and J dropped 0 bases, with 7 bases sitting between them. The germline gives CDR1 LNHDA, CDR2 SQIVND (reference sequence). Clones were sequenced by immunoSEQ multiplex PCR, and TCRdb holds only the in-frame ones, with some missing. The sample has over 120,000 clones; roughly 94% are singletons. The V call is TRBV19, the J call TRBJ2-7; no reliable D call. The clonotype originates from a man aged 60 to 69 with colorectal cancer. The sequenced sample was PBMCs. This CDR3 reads CASSIAESSYEQYF. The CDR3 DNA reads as TGTGCCAGTAGTATAGCGGAAAGCTCCTACGAGCAGTACTTC.